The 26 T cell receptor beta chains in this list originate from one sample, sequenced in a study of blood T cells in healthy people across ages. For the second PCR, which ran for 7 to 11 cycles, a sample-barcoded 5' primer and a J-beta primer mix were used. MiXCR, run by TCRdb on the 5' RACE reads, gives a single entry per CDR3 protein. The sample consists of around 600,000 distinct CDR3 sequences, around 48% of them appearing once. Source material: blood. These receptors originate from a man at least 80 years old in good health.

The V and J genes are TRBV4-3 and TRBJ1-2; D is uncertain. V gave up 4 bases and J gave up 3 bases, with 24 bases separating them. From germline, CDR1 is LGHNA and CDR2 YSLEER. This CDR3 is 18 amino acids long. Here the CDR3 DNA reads TGCGCCAGCAGCCGGGAAGCCTTCGGGCGTGGGTTCGACTATGGCTACACCTTC. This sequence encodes CASSREAFGRGFDYGYTF.

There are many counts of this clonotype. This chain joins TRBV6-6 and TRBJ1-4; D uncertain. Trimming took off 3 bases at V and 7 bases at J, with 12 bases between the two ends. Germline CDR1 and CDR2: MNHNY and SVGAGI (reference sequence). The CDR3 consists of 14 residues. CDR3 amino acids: CASSYRGFSEKLFF. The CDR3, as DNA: TGTGCCAGCAGTTATCGAGGGTTCAGTGAAAAACTGTTTTTT.

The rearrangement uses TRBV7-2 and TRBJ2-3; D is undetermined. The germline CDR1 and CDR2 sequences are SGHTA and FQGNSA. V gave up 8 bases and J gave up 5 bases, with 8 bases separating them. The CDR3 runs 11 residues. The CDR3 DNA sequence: TGTGCCAGCGGAAAGGGAGATACGCAGTATTTT. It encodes CASGKGDTQYF.

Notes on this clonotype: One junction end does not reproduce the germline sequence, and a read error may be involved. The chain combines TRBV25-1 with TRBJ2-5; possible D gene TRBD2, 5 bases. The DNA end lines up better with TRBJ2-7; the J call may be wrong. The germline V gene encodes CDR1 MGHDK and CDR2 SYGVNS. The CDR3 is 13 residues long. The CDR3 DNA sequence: TGTGTCAGCAGTGAGGTGGAGGCCTACGAGCAGTACTTC. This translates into CVSSEVEAYEQYF.

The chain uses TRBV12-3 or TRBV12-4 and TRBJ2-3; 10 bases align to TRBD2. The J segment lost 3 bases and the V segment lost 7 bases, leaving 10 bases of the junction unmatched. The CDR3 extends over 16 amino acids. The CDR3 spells CASTSWIAGGTDTQYF. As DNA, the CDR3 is TGTGCCAGCACTTCCTGGATAGCGGGAGGAACAGATACGCAGTATTTT.

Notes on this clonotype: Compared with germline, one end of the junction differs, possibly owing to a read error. DNA of the CDR3: TGTGCCAGCAGTTACCGGGACATCACCTCTGGGACCAACGTCCTGACTTTC. It codes for CASSYRDITSGTNVLTF. The genes are TRBV6-2 or TRBV6-3 and TRBJ2-6; TRBD1 is a possible D gene (6 bases). Germline V gene lookup returns CDR1 MNHEY and CDR2 SVGEGT. The CDR3 is 17 residues long.

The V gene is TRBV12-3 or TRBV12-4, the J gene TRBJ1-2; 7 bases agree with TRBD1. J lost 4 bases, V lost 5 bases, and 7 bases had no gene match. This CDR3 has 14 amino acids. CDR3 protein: CASSPQGVGYGYTF. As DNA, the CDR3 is TGTGCCAGCAGTCCCCAGGGGGTGGGCTATGGCTACACCTTC.

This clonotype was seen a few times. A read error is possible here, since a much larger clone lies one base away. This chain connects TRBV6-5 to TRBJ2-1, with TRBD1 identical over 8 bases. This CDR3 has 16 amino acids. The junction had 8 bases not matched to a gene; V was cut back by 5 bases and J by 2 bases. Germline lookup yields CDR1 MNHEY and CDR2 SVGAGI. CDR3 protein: CASSRRVQGAYNEQFF. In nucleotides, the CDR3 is TGTGCCAGCAGTCGACGAGTACAGGGGGCCTACAATGAGCAGTTCTTC.

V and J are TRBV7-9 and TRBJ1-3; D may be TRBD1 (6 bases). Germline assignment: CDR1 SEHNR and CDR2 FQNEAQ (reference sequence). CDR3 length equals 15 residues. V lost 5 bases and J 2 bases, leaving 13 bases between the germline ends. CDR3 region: CASSITGLAGNTIYF. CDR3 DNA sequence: TGTGCCAGCAGCATTACAGGGCTTGCTGGAAACACCATATATTTT.

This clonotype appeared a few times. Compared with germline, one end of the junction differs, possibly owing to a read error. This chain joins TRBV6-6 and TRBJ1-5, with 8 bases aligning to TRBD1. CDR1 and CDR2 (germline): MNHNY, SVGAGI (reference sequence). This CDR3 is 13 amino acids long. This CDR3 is CASSDSTGEAWHF. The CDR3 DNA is TGTGCCAGCAGTGACTCGACAGGGGAAGCGTGGCATTTT.

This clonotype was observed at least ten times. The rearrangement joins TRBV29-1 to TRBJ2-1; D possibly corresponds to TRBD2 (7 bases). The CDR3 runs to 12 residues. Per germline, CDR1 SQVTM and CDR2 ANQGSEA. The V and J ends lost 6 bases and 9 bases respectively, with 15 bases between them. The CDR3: CSVARGGSEQFF. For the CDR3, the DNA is TGCAGCGTAGCAAGGGGGGGGAGTGAGCAGTTCTTC.

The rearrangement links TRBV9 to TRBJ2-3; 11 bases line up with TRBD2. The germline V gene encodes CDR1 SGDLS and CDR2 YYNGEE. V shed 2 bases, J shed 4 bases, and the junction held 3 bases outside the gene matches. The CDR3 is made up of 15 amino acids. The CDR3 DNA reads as TGTGCCAGCAGCGTTAGCGGGAGGGCCGCAGATACGCAGTATTTT. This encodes CASSVSGRAADTQYF.

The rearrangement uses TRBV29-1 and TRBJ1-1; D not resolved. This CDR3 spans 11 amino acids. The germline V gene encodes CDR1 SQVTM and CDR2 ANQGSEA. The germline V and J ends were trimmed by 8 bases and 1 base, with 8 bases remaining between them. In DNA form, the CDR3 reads TGCAGCTCCTTTTCGAACACTGAAGCTTTCTTT. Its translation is CSSFSNTEAFF.

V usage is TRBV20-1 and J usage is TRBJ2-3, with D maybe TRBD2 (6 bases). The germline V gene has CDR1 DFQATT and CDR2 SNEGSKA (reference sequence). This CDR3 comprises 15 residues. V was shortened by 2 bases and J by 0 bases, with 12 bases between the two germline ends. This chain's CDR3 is CSARFGGVSTDTQYF. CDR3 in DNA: TGCAGTGCTAGATTCGGCGGGGTAAGCACAGATACGCAGTATTTT.

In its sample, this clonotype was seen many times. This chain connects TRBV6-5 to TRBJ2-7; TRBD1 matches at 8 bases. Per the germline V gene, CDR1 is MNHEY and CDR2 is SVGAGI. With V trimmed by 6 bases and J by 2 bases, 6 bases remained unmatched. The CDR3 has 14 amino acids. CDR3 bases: TGTGCCAGCAGAGACAGGGGCAGGCCCTACGAGCAGTACTTC. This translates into CASRDRGRPYEQYF.

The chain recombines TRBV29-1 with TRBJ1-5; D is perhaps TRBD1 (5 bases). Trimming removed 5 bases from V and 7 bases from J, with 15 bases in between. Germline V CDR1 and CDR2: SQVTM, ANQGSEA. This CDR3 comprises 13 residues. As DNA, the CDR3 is TGCAGCGTTAAAACGGCAGGGAACCAGCCCCAGCATTTT. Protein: CSVKTAGNQPQHF.

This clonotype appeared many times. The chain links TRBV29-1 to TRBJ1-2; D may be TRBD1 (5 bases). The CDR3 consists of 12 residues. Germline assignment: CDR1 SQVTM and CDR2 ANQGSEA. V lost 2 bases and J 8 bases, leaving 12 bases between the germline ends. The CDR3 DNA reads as TGCAGCGTTGAACGCAGGGCTGACGGCTACACCTTC. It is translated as CSVERRADGYTF.

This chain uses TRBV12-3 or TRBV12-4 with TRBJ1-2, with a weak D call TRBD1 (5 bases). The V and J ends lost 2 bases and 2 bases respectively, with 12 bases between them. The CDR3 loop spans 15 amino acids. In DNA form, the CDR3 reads TGTGCCAGCAGTTTACAGGGAGGCCTAAACTATGGCTACACCTTC. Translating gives CASSLQGGLNYGYTF.

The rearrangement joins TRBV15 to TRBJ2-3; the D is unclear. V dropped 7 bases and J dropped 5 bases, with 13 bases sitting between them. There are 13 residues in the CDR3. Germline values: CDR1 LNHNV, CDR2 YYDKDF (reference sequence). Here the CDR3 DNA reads TGTGCCACCAAAATACGAGCTGGAGATACGCAGTATTTT. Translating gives CATKIRAGDTQYF.

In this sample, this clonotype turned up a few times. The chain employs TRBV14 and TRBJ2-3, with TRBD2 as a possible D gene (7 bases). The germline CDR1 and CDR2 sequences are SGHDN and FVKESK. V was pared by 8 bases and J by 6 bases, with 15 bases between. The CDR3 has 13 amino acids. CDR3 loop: CASCLGGADTQYF. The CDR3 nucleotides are TGTGCCAGCTGCCTGGGGGGGGCGGATACGCAGTATTTT.

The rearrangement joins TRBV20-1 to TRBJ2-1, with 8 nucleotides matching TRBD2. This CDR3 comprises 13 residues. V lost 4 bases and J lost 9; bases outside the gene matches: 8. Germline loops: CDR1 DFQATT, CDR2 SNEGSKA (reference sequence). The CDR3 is CSAMKRGTIEQFF. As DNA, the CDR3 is TGCAGTGCTATGAAGCGGGGGACGATTGAGCAGTTCTTC.

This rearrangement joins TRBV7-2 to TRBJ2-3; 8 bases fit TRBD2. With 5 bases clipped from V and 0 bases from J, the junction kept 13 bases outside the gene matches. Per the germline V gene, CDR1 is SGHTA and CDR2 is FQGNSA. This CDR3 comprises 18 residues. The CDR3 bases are TGTGCCAGCAGCCAAATCCGCGTCCTAGCGGGTAGCACAGATACGCAGTATTTT. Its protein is CASSQIRVLAGSTDTQYF.

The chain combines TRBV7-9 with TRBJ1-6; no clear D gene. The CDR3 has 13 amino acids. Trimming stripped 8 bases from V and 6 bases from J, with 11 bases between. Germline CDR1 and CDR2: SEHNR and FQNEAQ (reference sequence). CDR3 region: CASRRAGNSPLHF. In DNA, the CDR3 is TGTGCCAGCCGTCGGGCGGGTAATTCACCCCTCCACTTT.

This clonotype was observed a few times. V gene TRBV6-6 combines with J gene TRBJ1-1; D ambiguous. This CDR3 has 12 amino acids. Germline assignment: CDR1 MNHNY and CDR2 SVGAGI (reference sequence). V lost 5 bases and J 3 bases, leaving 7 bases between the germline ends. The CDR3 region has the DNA TGTGCCAGCAGTCCCGTATACACTGAAGCTTTCTTT. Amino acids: CASSPVYTEAFF.

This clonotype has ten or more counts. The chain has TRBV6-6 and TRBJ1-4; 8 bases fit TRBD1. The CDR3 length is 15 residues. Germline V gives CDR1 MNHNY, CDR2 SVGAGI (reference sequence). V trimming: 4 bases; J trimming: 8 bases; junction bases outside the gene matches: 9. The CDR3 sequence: CASSSPTGDYEKLFF. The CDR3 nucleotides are TGTGCCAGCAGTTCACCGACAGGGGATTACGAAAAACTGTTTTTT.

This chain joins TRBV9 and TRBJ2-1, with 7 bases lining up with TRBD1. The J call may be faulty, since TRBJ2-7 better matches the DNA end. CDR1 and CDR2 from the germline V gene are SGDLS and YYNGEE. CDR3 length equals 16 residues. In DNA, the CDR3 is TGTGCCAGCAGCGTAGGACAGGGAGCCTCCTACAATGAGCAGTACTTC. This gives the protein CASSVGQGASYNEQYF.